What follows are 7 T cell receptor beta chains derived from one specimen sequenced in a study of OX40 agonist ivuxolimab in advanced cancers. Library creation used the immunoSEQ multiplex PCR assay. The immuneACCESS repertoire file appears here via TCRdb, limited to in-frame rearrangements. These files lack a portion of the clones; in checked studies, under half of the deficit traces to unresolved V genes, and the cause of the others is not known. The sample includes about 81,000 clones, with about 81% observed a single time. 6.6% of the sample belongs to the ten largest clones. Sequenced here: CD4+ or CD8+ T cells sorted from blood, sampled in a trial of the OX40 agonist ivuxolimab. The receptors derive from an adult with an advanced solid tumor such as melanoma, head and neck, liver or kidney cancer.

The chain recombines TRBV19 with TRBJ2-1; D possibly corresponds to TRBD2 (6 bases). Germline assignment: CDR1 LNHDA and CDR2 SQIVND (reference sequence). This CDR3 has 11 residues. Trimming took 3 bases from V and 10 from J, leaving 7 bases between them. The CDR3 sequence: CASSMAGEQFF. In DNA, the CDR3 is TGTGCCAGTAGTATGGCGGGGGAGCAGTTCTTC.

The chain couples TRBV28 to TRBJ2-7; TRBD2 is a possible D gene (5 bases). Germline assignment: CDR1 MDHEN and CDR2 SYDVKM. Deletions cut 2 bases from V and 0 bases from J, with 8 bases between. The CDR3 consists of 14 residues. The CDR3 is CASSLEGTSYEQYF. The CDR3 nucleotides read TGTGCCAGCAGTTTAGAGGGAACCTCCTACGAGCAGTACTTC.

The chain carries TRBV18 and TRBJ1-5; 10 nucleotides line up with TRBD1. The germline V gene encodes CDR1 KGHSH and CDR2 LQKENI. J lost 7 bases, V lost 6 bases, and 9 bases had no gene match. The CDR3 runs to 15 residues. The CDR3 protein is CASSPQGTGVQPQHF. For the CDR3, the DNA is TGTGCCAGCTCGCCCCAGGGGACAGGGGTCCAGCCCCAGCATTTT.

This sequence joins TRBV6-5 and TRBJ2-2; D is uncertain. The length of the CDR3 is 14 residues. Germline V gene data show CDR1 as MNHEY and CDR2 as SVGAGI. Deletions cut 8 bases from V and 7 bases from J, with 17 bases between. DNA for the CDR3: TGTGCCAGCTCCCGACGCCCGGTCAGCGGGGAGCTGTTTTTT. It is translated as CASSRRPVSGELFF.

This clone turned up a few times. The V and J genes are TRBV7-2 and TRBJ2-5, with 11 bases identical to TRBD1. V dropped 2 bases and J dropped 7; count of bases not matched to a gene: 9. The CDR3 totals 16 residues. Germline CDR1 reads SGHTA; CDR2 reads FQGNSA. The CDR3 coding sequence is TGTGCCAGCAGCTTACAAAATCCGGGACAGGGGGGGACCCAGTACTTC. Its protein product is CASSLQNPGQGGTQYF.

The V and J genes are TRBV28 and TRBJ1-5, with D hard to call. V lost 7 bases, J lost 6 bases, and 10 bases lay in between. Germline CDR1 reads MDHEN; CDR2 reads SYDVKM. The CDR3 has 12 amino acids. In nucleotides, the CDR3 is TGTGCCAGCATCTCCCGGACTCAGCCCCAGCATTTT. It specifies CASISRTQPQHF.

The rearrangement joins TRBV21-1 to TRBJ2-4; the table's D call TRBD2 went unverified against the DNA. TRBV21-1 is flagged as a pseudogene. This CDR3 is 23 amino acids long. The CDR3 DNA sequence: TGTGCCAGCAGCACTGGACAGGGCTTTGGGTTAGCGGGAGAATGGAGAGCCAAAAACATTCAGTACTTC. Translated, it gives CASSTGQGFGLAGEWRAKNIQYF.